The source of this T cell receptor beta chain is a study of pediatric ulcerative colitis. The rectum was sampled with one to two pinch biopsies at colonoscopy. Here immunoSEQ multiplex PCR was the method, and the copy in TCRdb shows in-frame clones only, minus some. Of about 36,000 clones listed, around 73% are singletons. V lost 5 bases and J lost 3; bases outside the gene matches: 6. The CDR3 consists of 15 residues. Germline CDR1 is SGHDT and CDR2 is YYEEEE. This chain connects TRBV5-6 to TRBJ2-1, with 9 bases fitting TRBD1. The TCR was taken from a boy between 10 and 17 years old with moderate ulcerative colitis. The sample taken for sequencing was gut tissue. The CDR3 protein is CASRIPGQGYNEQFF. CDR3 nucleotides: TGTGCCAGCAGAATCCCGGGACAGGGCTACAATGAGCAGTTCTTC.